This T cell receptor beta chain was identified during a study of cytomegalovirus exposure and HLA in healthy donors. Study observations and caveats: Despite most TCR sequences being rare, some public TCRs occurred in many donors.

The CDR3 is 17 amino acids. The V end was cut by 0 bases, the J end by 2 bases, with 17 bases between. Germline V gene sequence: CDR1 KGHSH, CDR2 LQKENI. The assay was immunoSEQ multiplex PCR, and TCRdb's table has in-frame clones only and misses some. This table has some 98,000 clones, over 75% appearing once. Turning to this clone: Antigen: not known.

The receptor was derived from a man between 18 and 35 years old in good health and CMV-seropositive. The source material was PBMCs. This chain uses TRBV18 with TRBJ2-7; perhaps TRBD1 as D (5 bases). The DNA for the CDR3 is TGTGCCAGCTCACCACCCGAAGCGACAGACTCTACCTACGAGCAGTACTTC. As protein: CASSPPEATDSTYEQYF.